These T cell receptor beta chains were read from a single sample in a study of cytomegalovirus exposure and HLA in healthy donors. Generated by immunoSEQ multiplex PCR, the TCRdb table keeps only in-frame clones and is missing some. The sample includes fewer than 150,000 clones, around 77% of them seen just once. Sequenced material: PBMCs. The receptors come from a man aged 30-40 years in good health and CMV-seronegative. Each CDR3 is given with its conserved first and last residue. Fields, in order: D gene, clone size, J gene, V gene, CDR3 protein, CDR3 DNA. D genes are given only for firm matches. Not every row has a clone size; where given, it reads once, few, many or a size class.

>TRBD2|NA|TRBJ2-3|TRBV10-1
CASSEGTSADTQYF
TGCGCCAGCAGTGAGGGAACTAGCGCAGATACGCAGTATTTT
>TRBD1|NA|TRBJ2-7|TRBV27
CASSADRGAYEQYF
TGTGCCAGCAGTGCCGACAGGGGGGCCTACGAGCAGTACTTC
>TRBD1|NA|TRBJ1-3|TRBV6-1
CASSGQGSGNTIYF
TGTGCCAGCAGTGGACAGGGGTCAGGAAACACCATATATTTT
>NA|few|TRBJ2-2|TRBV2
CASSSSGNGELFF
TGTGCCAGCAGTTCTTCCGGGAACGGGGAGCTGTTTTTT
>TRBD1|once|TRBJ2-7|TRBV6-1
CASNRDRVSHEQYF
TGTGCCAGCAACCGGGACAGGGTTTCCCACGAGCAGTACTTC
>NA|NA|TRBJ2-3|TRBV18
CASSPRGGDTQYF
TGTGCCAGCTCACCACGGGGCGGAGATACGCAGTATTTT
>NA|few|TRBJ2-5|TRBV5-1
CASSQQETQYF
TGCGCCAGCAGCCAACAAGAGACCCAGTACTTC
>NA|once|TRBJ2-7|TRBV5-1
CASSPLGGGYEQYF
TGCGCCAGCAGCCCCCTTGGCGGAGGCTACGAGCAGTACTTC
>NA|few|TRBJ2-7|TRBV4-2
CASSQDPQGSSYEQYF
TGTGCCAGCAGCCAAGATCCCCAGGGGAGCTCCTACGAGCAGTACTTC
>TRBD2|once|TRBJ2-7|TRBV29-1
CSVGTSGSYEQYF
TGCAGCGTTGGAACTAGCGGGAGCTACGAGCAGTACTTC
>NA|NA|TRBJ2-7|TRBV5-1
CASSSGVSSYEQYF
TGCGCCAGCAGCTCCGGAGTATCGTCCTACGAGCAGTACTTC
>TRBD1|NA|TRBJ1-4|TRBV7-9
CASSYGTVNEKLFF
TGTGCCAGCAGCTACGGGACAGTTAATGAAAAACTGTTTTTT
>TRBD2|NA|TRBJ2-1|TRBV5-1
CASSVRGGLEQFF
TGCGCCAGCAGCGTCCGGGGGGGGCTAGAGCAGTTCTTC
>TRBD1|NA|TRBJ2-5|TRBV5-4
CASSLTGGEETQYF
TGTGCCAGCAGCCTAACAGGGGGCGAGGAGACCCAGTACTTC
>NA|NA|TRBJ2-7|TRBV5-1
CASSPMNRPYEQYF
TGCGCCAGCAGCCCGATGAACAGGCCCTACGAGCAGTACTTC
>NA|NA|TRBJ1-3|TRBV28
CASSLVGTDWTGNTIYF
TGTGCCAGCAGTTTAGTGGGTACGGACTGGACTGGAAACACCATATATTTT
>TRBD1|few|TRBJ1-1|TRBV5-1
CASSTDRGALEAFF
TGCGCCAGCAGCACGGACAGGGGTGCCCTTGAAGCTTTCTTT
>NA|NA|TRBJ1-2|TRBV10-3
CAISAKGGYTF
TGTGCCATCAGTGCTAAGGGGGGCTACACCTTC
>TRBD1|NA|TRBJ2-3|TRBV6-1
CASSEGSGQGVRDTQYF
TGTGCCAGCAGTGAGGGATCGGGACAGGGAGTACGAGATACGCAGTATTTT
>NA|NA|TRBJ1-1|TRBV6-4
CASSDSGGAPYTEAFF
TGTGCCAGCAGTGACTCTGGGGGGGCTCCTTACACTGAAGCTTTCTTT
>NA|NA|TRBJ2-1|TRBV2
CASRRLAGSQYNEQFF
TGTGCCAGCAGGAGGCTAGCTGGTTCCCAATACAATGAGCAGTTCTTC
>NA|NA|TRBJ2-1|TRBV27
CASKIRNEQFF
TGTGCCAGCAAAATCCGGAATGAGCAGTTCTTC
>TRBD2|NA|TRBJ2-5|TRBV4-1
CASSQTRLAGETQYF
TGCGCCAGCAGCCAGACACGACTAGCGGGAGAGACCCAGTACTTC
>TRBD1|NA|TRBJ1-3|TRBV9
CASSHDRVSGNTIYF
TGTGCCAGCAGTCACGACAGGGTATCTGGAAACACCATATATTTT
>TRBD2|once|TRBJ2-3|TRBV6-1
CASSEGLAGPDTQYF
TGTGCCAGCAGTGAAGGACTAGCGGGGCCAGATACGCAGTATTTT
>NA|NA|TRBJ2-7|TRBV18
CASSPFLGRQGAPYEQYF
TGTGCCAGCTCACCGTTCCTGGGTCGGCAGGGTGCACCCTACGAGCAGTACTTC
>TRBD2|NA|TRBJ2-7|TRBV5-1
CASSLGVRTTRGEEQYF
TGCGCCAGCAGCTTGGGTGTGCGGACGACCCGGGGGGAGGAGCAGTACTTC
>TRBD2|NA|TRBJ2-5|TRBV28
CASTTRFGGTEETQYF
TGTGCCAGCACCACCCGTTTCGGGGGGACTGAAGAGACCCAGTACTTC
>TRBD2|NA|TRBJ2-2|TRBV9
CASSVGLARLAGELFF
TGTGCCAGCAGCGTCGGACTAGCGCGGTTGGCCGGGGAGCTGTTTTTT
>TRBD1|NA|TRBJ2-2|TRBV5-1
CASSLYGQGNTGELFF
TGCGCCAGCAGCTTGTACGGACAGGGGAACACCGGGGAGCTGTTTTTT
>NA|NA|TRBJ1-6|TRBV2
CASSDQQEFRSYNSPLHF
TGTGCCAGCAGTGATCAACAGGAGTTCCGCTCCTATAATTCACCCCTCCACTTT
>TRBD1|NA|TRBJ1-2|TRBV2
CARVAGGYYGYTF
TGTGCCAGGGTGGCAGGGGGCTACTATGGCTACACCTTC
>TRBD1|medium-sized|TRBJ2-2|TRBV28
CASSLEDRVTGELFF
TGTGCCAGCAGTTTAGAGGACAGGGTTACCGGGGAGCTGTTTTTT
>NA|NA|TRBJ2-5|TRBV5-4
CASSSGRTQETQYF
TGTGCCAGCAGCTCCGGACGGACACAAGAGACCCAGTACTTC
>TRBD2|NA|TRBJ2-3|TRBV5-4
CASSPARTSGRRTQYF
TGTGCCAGCAGCCCGGCCCGGACTAGCGGGAGGAGGACGCAGTATTTT
>TRBD2|NA|TRBJ2-1|TRBV5-1
CASSTVSIAGDYNEQFF
TGCGCCAGCAGCACGGTGTCAATAGCGGGGGACTACAATGAGCAGTTCTTC
>TRBD1|NA|TRBJ2-7|TRBV5-1
CASSPGQGFYEQYF
TGCGCCAGCAGCCCAGGACAGGGTTTCTACGAGCAGTACTTC
>NA|NA|TRBJ1-1|TRBV5-6
CASSLAGGANTEAFF
TGTGCCAGCAGCCTGGCGGGGGGGGCCAACACTGAAGCTTTCTTT
>TRBD1|NA|TRBJ2-7|TRBV5-6
CASSPGWTGDSYEQYF
TGTGCCAGCAGCCCCGGATGGACAGGGGACTCCTACGAGCAGTACTTC
>TRBD1|NA|TRBJ1-2|TRBV5-1
CASSLGKYRGWGYGYTF
TGCGCCAGCAGCTTGGGAAAATACAGGGGCTGGGGCTATGGCTACACCTTC
>NA|NA|TRBJ1-4|TRBV4-1
CASSRGLSPQKLFF
TGCGCCAGCAGCCGGGGCCTGAGCCCGCAAAAACTGTTTTTT
>TRBD1|NA|TRBJ2-7|TRBV5-1
CASSLGGTGRIEQYF
TGCGCCAGCAGCTTGGGGGGGACAGGGAGAATCGAGCAGTACTTC
>TRBD1|NA|TRBJ2-7|TRBV10-3
CAIAGTGYGEQYF
TGTGCCATCGCCGGGACAGGGTATGGGGAGCAGTACTTC
>NA|NA|TRBJ2-3|TRBV19
CASSIGNVFTDTQYF
TGTGCCAGTAGTATTGGCAACGTATTTACAGATACGCAGTATTTT
>TRBD1|NA|TRBJ1-6|TRBV27
CASSPGGSYNSPLHF
TGTGCCAGCAGTCCAGGGGGCTCCTATAATTCACCCCTCCACTTT